This TCR beta chain was identified in a study of persistence of HIV-infected CD4 T cells. Study as a whole: A median of about eight years of suppressive ART preceded sampling. Multiple blood draws of up to about 180 mL, except a couple of donors with single leukapheresis. Whole-study results and caveats: CMV- and Gag-responding cells had lower TCRbeta richness than CD3/CD28-responding cells.

Regarding this clone: Its antigen is undetermined.

The V gene's germline CDR1 is LGHDT and CDR2 YNNKEL (reference sequence). Trimming removed 5 bases from V and 5 bases from J, with 11 bases in between. The CDR3 has 13 residues. The stimulus was an HIV-1 Gag 15-mer peptide pool, roughly 1 ug/peptide/mL. CD40L/CD69 double-negative CD45RO-high memory CD4+ T cells were collected. Adults with HIV-1 started suppressive ART while chronically infected. The immunoSEQ assay was version 4, run in survey mode. Here immunoSEQ multiplex PCR was the method, and the copy in TCRdb shows in-frame clones only, minus some. Here the sample spans about 64,000 clones, approximately 75% being singletons.

The receptor was isolated from an adult man with HIV who was CMV-seropositive. The chain links TRBV3-1 (or the pseudogene TRBV3-2) to TRBJ2-3; a weak D match, TRBD2 (5 bases). Sequencing used CD4+ T cells sorted from PBMCs after approximately 19-hour stimulation, obtained from a patient who received antiretroviral therapy. CDR3 sequence: CASSSSGIDTQYF. In nucleotides, the CDR3 is TGTGCCAGCAGCTCCTCGGGGATAGATACGCAGTATTTT.